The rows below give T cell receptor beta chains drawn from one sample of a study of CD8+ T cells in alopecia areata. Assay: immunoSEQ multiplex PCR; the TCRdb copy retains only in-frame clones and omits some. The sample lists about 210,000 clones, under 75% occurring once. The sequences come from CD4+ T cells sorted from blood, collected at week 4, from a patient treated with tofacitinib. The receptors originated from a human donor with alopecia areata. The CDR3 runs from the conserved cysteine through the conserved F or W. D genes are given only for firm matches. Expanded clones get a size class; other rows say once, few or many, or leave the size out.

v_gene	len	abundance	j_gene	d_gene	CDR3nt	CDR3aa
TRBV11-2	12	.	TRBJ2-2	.	TGTGCCAGCAGTTTGAACACCGGGGAGCTGTTTTTT	CASSLNTGELFF
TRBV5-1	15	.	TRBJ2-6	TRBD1	TGCGCCAGCAGCTGGGACAGGGCTGGGGCCAACGTCCTGACTTTC	CASSWDRAGANVLTF
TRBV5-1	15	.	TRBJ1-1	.	TGCGCCAGCAGCGATAACAGGGTGAAGAACACTGAAGCTTTCTTT	CASSDNRVKNTEAFF
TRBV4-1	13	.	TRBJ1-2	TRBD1	TGCGCCAGCAGAGGGACAGCTAACTATGGCTACACCTTC	CASRGTANYGYTF
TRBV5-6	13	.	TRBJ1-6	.	TGTGCCAGCAGCTTTTTCAGTAATTCACCCCTCCACTTT	CASSFFSNSPLHF
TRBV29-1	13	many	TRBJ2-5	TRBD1	TGCAGCGTTCGTGGGACAGGGGAAGGGACCCAGTACTTC	CSVRGTGEGTQYF
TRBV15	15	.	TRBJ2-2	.	TGTGCCACCAGCAGAGATGGCCTGAACACCGGGGAGCTGTTTTTT	CATSRDGLNTGELFF
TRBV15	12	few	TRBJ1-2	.	TGTGCCACCAGCGGGGAATGGTATGGCTACACCTTC	CATSGEWYGYTF
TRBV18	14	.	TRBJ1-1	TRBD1	TGTGCCAGCTCACCACGACAGGGGGAAACTGAAGCTTTCTTT	CASSPRQGETEAFF
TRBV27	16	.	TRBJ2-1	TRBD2	TGTGCCAGCAGTTCCGCAGGGGCGGGGGGCCGCAATGAGCAGTTCTTC	CASSSAGAGGRNEQFF